This TCR beta chain was captured in a study of shared clonotypes between healthy human individuals. A note on this clone: Its antigen is not known.

Generated by immunoSEQ multiplex PCR, the TCRdb table keeps only in-frame clones and is missing some. The top ten hold 0.52% of the sample, which has some 1,100,000 clones, around 82% seen once. Study-level points and caveats: Sampling covered nothing but blood. Tissue TCR repertoires likely differ from those found in blood. It was expected that sequencing depth would affect clonotype sharing among donors. Naive CD4 clonotypes overlapped across a handful of donors at around 4.8%. The genetic and exposure-history diversity represented was limited by few donors.

The sequencing sample was made of memory CD4+ T cells from PBMCs. Stated subset: CD45RA-negative fraction. The source of this sequence is a man aged 18 to 35 in good health. Some clones in this sample may be carry-over from other donors' samples.

The DNA of the CDR3 is TGCGCCAGCAGCGAGGGACGGTTCCAAGAGACCCAGTACTTC. It yields the protein CASSEGRFQETQYF. The rearrangement links TRBV10-1 to TRBJ2-5, with D perhaps being TRBD1 or TRBD2 (5 bases each). This CDR3 contains 14 residues. Deletions cut 6 bases from V and 1 base from J, with 12 bases between. Germline assignment: CDR1 WNHNN and CDR2 SYGVQD (reference sequence).